These T cell receptor beta chains were read from a single sample in a study of blood T cell repertoires in COVID-19. TCRdb's copy holds only in-frame clones and misses some; the assay was immunoSEQ multiplex PCR. The sample shows 200,000 to 250,000 clones, around 84% of them seen only once. Sequencing input: peripheral blood. These receptors were collected from a woman aged 60-70 years who had recovered from COVID-19. Both conserved end residues are part of each CDR3. The D gene is left open where the match is weak. Size values are once, few and many counts, or a class for expanded clones, and some rows have none.

j_call: TRBJ2-7; v_call: TRBV5-1; clone_size: .; cdr3_length: 15; d_call: .; cdr3_nt: TGCGCCAGCACTTCTACGGACGGGAACCCCTACGAGCAGTACTTC; cdr3_aa: CASTSTDGNPYEQYF
j_call: TRBJ1-2; v_call: TRBV19; clone_size: .; cdr3_length: 12; d_call: TRBD1; cdr3_nt: TGTGCCAGTAGTACAGGGGGCTATGGCTACACCTTC; cdr3_aa: CASSTGGYGYTF
j_call: TRBJ2-1; v_call: TRBV4-1; clone_size: few; cdr3_length: 17; d_call: TRBD2; cdr3_nt: TGCGCCAGCAGCCCCCCGAGGGCTAGCGGGGGGGCGAATGAGCAGTTCTTC; cdr3_aa: CASSPPRASGGANEQFF
j_call: TRBJ1-5; v_call: TRBV19; clone_size: few; cdr3_length: 12; d_call: .; cdr3_nt: TGTGCCAGTAGTTACGGCGGTCAGCCCCAGCATTTT; cdr3_aa: CASSYGGQPQHF
j_call: TRBJ2-7; v_call: TRBV3-1/TRBV3-2; clone_size: .; cdr3_length: 18; d_call: TRBD2; cdr3_nt: TGTGCCAGCAGCCGATGGTCCGCTAGCGGGACAATGACGAGCGAGCAGTACTTC; cdr3_aa: CASSRWSASGTMTSEQYF
j_call: TRBJ1-2; v_call: TRBV3-1/TRBV3-2; clone_size: .; cdr3_length: 14; d_call: .; cdr3_nt: TGTGCCAGCAATGTAGGACTGGGAAACTATGGCTACACCTTC; cdr3_aa: CASNVGLGNYGYTF
j_call: TRBJ2-3; v_call: TRBV6-5; clone_size: .; cdr3_length: 16; d_call: TRBD2; cdr3_nt: TGTGCCAGCAGTTACTCGGGACTAGCTAAGGGAGATACGCAGTATTTT; cdr3_aa: CASSYSGLAKGDTQYF
j_call: TRBJ2-1; v_call: TRBV11-1; clone_size: once; cdr3_length: 14; d_call: .; cdr3_nt: TGTGCCAGCAGCAAAGGCTCAGGGGTCACGAGCCTGTTCTTC; cdr3_aa: CASSKGSGVTSLFF
j_call: TRBJ2-3; v_call: TRBV27; clone_size: .; cdr3_length: 17; d_call: TRBD2; cdr3_nt: TGTGCCAGCAGCCAGGAGGCGGGGGGCGCTAGCACAGATACGCAGTATTTT; cdr3_aa: CASSQEAGGASTDTQYF
j_call: TRBJ2-4; v_call: TRBV14; clone_size: .; cdr3_length: 16; d_call: TRBD1; cdr3_nt: TGTGCCAGCAGCCAAGAAGACAGGGCGGGCAAAAACATTCAGTACTTC; cdr3_aa: CASSQEDRAGKNIQYF
j_call: TRBJ1-2; v_call: TRBV18; clone_size: .; cdr3_length: 15; d_call: TRBD1; cdr3_nt: TGTGCCAGCTCACCATTTGAGGGGGCAGTAGAAGGCTACACCTTC; cdr3_aa: CASSPFEGAVEGYTF
j_call: TRBJ1-1; v_call: TRBV27; clone_size: .; cdr3_length: 14; d_call: TRBD1; cdr3_nt: TGTGCCAGCAGTTTATCAGGGACAGTAACTGAAGCTTTCTTT; cdr3_aa: CASSLSGTVTEAFF
j_call: TRBJ2-1; v_call: TRBV5-1; clone_size: .; cdr3_length: 18; d_call: TRBD2; cdr3_nt: TGCGCCAGCAGCCAAAAAACTAGCGGGGGGGCAACCTACAATGAGCAGTTCTTC; cdr3_aa: CASSQKTSGGATYNEQFF
j_call: TRBJ2-7; v_call: TRBV21-1; clone_size: .; cdr3_length: 16; d_call: .; cdr3_nt: TGTGCCAGCAGCAAAGGTCGTCGCCAGGGGGCGCGGGAGCAGTACTTC; cdr3_aa: CASSKGRRQGAREQYF
j_call: TRBJ2-3; v_call: TRBV6-4; clone_size: .; cdr3_length: 16; d_call: TRBD2; cdr3_nt: TGTGCCAGCAGTGGGCTAGCGGGGGGGCCAACAGATACGCAGTATTTT; cdr3_aa: CASSGLAGGPTDTQYF
j_call: TRBJ2-2; v_call: TRBV11-3; clone_size: .; cdr3_length: 19; d_call: TRBD2; cdr3_nt: TGTGCCAGCAGCTTAGACGGTTGGCTAGCGGGGGGGCCTGCCGGGGAGCTGTTTTTT; cdr3_aa: CASSLDGWLAGGPAGELFF
j_call: TRBJ2-5; v_call: TRBV7-8; clone_size: .; cdr3_length: 12; d_call: .; cdr3_nt: TGTGCCAGCAAGCTTGGGGCGGAGACCCAGTACTTC; cdr3_aa: CASKLGAETQYF
j_call: TRBJ2-1; v_call: TRBV11-2; clone_size: .; cdr3_length: 16; d_call: TRBD2; cdr3_nt: TGTGCCAGCAGCCCAATCCGCGGGGGCTCCTACAATGAGCAGTTCTTC; cdr3_aa: CASSPIRGGSYNEQFF
j_call: TRBJ1-2; v_call: TRBV4-3; clone_size: few; cdr3_length: 13; d_call: .; cdr3_nt: TGCGCCAGCAGCCAAGGTGGGGCGGACGGCTACACCTTC; cdr3_aa: CASSQGGADGYTF
j_call: TRBJ1-4; v_call: TRBV5-1; clone_size: .; cdr3_length: 15; d_call: TRBD1; cdr3_nt: TGCGCCAGCAGCTTGGAAGGGGGCATTGATGAAAAACTGTTTTTT; cdr3_aa: CASSLEGGIDEKLFF
j_call: TRBJ2-3; v_call: TRBV2; clone_size: once; cdr3_length: 13; d_call: TRBD1; cdr3_nt: TGTGCCAGTCTGGGGACAGTCGCAGATACGCAGTATTTT; cdr3_aa: CASLGTVADTQYF
j_call: TRBJ2-2; v_call: TRBV11-3; clone_size: .; cdr3_length: 15; d_call: TRBD2; cdr3_nt: TGTGCCAGCAGAATTTCGGGGGGGGCCGCCGGGGAGCTGTTTTTT; cdr3_aa: CASRISGGAAGELFF
j_call: TRBJ2-7; v_call: TRBV27; clone_size: .; cdr3_length: 15; d_call: TRBD1; cdr3_nt: TGTGCCAGCAGTTTTGAAGGGACAGGGGGATACGAGCAGTACTTC; cdr3_aa: CASSFEGTGGYEQYF
j_call: TRBJ2-7; v_call: TRBV4-2; clone_size: .; cdr3_length: 17; d_call: TRBD1; cdr3_nt: TGTGCCAGCAGCCCTGTAGGGGGCAGCCAGCAAATTTACGAGCAGTACTTC; cdr3_aa: CASSPVGGSQQIYEQYF
j_call: TRBJ2-3; v_call: TRBV15; clone_size: .; cdr3_length: 15; d_call: .; cdr3_nt: TGTGCCACCAGTGACGGGGGTCTCGTGGAAGATACGCAGTATTTT; cdr3_aa: CATSDGGLVEDTQYF
j_call: TRBJ1-1; v_call: TRBV7-6; clone_size: .; cdr3_length: 15; d_call: .; cdr3_nt: TGTGCCAGCAGCTTAGGGGACAAGGGAGTCACTGAAGCTTTCTTT; cdr3_aa: CASSLGDKGVTEAFF
j_call: TRBJ1-4; v_call: TRBV5-4; clone_size: .; cdr3_length: 15; d_call: .; cdr3_nt: TGTGCCAGCAGCTTCCATGAGGGTCCGAGGGAAAAACTGTTTTTT; cdr3_aa: CASSFHEGPREKLFF
j_call: TRBJ1-4; v_call: TRBV6-6; clone_size: many; cdr3_length: 13; d_call: TRBD1; cdr3_nt: TGTGCCAGCAGTGACAGGGTCAGTGAAAAACTGTTTTTT; cdr3_aa: CASSDRVSEKLFF
j_call: TRBJ2-1; v_call: TRBV24-1; clone_size: .; cdr3_length: 15; d_call: TRBD1; cdr3_nt: TGTGCCACCAGTGACTCCGGACAGGCACGGACCGAGCAGTTCTTC; cdr3_aa: CATSDSGQARTEQFF
j_call: TRBJ2-7; v_call: TRBV9; clone_size: .; cdr3_length: 13; d_call: .; cdr3_nt: TGTGCCAGCAGCGTAGATGAGGACTACGAGCAGTACTTC; cdr3_aa: CASSVDEDYEQYF
j_call: TRBJ2-2; v_call: TRBV7-2; clone_size: .; cdr3_length: 14; d_call: .; cdr3_nt: TGTGCCAGCAGTACCACTAGGAACACCGGGGAGCTGTTTTTT; cdr3_aa: CASSTTRNTGELFF
j_call: TRBJ2-7; v_call: TRBV7-2; clone_size: .; cdr3_length: 14; d_call: .; cdr3_nt: TGTGCCAGCAGCTTAGTACGGGGGAGCTACGAGCAGTACTTC; cdr3_aa: CASSLVRGSYEQYF
j_call: TRBJ1-5; v_call: TRBV18; clone_size: .; cdr3_length: 13; d_call: .; cdr3_nt: TGTGCCAGCTCACCATCCGGGAATCAGCCCCAGCATTTT; cdr3_aa: CASSPSGNQPQHF
j_call: TRBJ2-1; v_call: TRBV15; clone_size: .; cdr3_length: 16; d_call: TRBD2; cdr3_nt: TGTGCCACCAGCAGGGGACTAGCGGGGAGGTACAATGAGCAGTTCTTC; cdr3_aa: CATSRGLAGRYNEQFF
j_call: TRBJ2-7; v_call: TRBV30; clone_size: .; cdr3_length: 12; d_call: .; cdr3_nt: TGTGCCTGGAGTAGCCTAGCCTACGAGCAGTACTTC; cdr3_aa: CAWSSLAYEQYF
j_call: TRBJ2-1; v_call: TRBV6-4; clone_size: .; cdr3_length: 15; d_call: TRBD2; cdr3_nt: TGTGCCAGCAGTTCAAAGACTAGCGGTTACAATGAGCAGTTCTTC; cdr3_aa: CASSSKTSGYNEQFF
j_call: TRBJ2-1; v_call: TRBV3-1/TRBV3-2; clone_size: .; cdr3_length: 15; d_call: .; cdr3_nt: TGTGCCAGCAGCCAAGGAGCGGATGCCTACAATGAGCAGTTCTTC; cdr3_aa: CASSQGADAYNEQFF
j_call: TRBJ1-3; v_call: TRBV4-2; clone_size: .; cdr3_length: 16; d_call: TRBD1; cdr3_nt: TGTGCCAGCAGCCAAAGGACAGGGGACGCTGGAAACACCATATATTTT; cdr3_aa: CASSQRTGDAGNTIYF
j_call: TRBJ1-1; v_call: TRBV19; clone_size: .; cdr3_length: 15; d_call: .; cdr3_nt: TGTGCCAGTAGTAAACAGGGAGTAAGTAGAGGTGAAGCTTTCTTT; cdr3_aa: CASSKQGVSRGEAFF
j_call: TRBJ1-6; v_call: TRBV6-6; clone_size: .; cdr3_length: 15; d_call: TRBD1; cdr3_nt: TGTGCCAGCAGTTACACGGCAGGGGGAAATTCACCCCTCCACTTT; cdr3_aa: CASSYTAGGNSPLHF
j_call: TRBJ2-2; v_call: TRBV9; clone_size: .; cdr3_length: 17; d_call: .; cdr3_nt: TGTGCCAGCAGCAGAGACGCCCGACTAGCGAACACCGGGGAGCTGTTTTTT; cdr3_aa: CASSRDARLANTGELFF
j_call: TRBJ2-7; v_call: TRBV19; clone_size: .; cdr3_length: 14; d_call: TRBD1; cdr3_nt: TGTGCCAGTAGTCTACAGGGGGATGTCTACGAGCAGTACTTC; cdr3_aa: CASSLQGDVYEQYF
j_call: TRBJ2-1; v_call: TRBV11-3; clone_size: .; cdr3_length: 17; d_call: .; cdr3_nt: TGTGCCAGCAGCTTTGCGGGGGCCCAGGGGTCCTACAATGAGCAGTTCTTC; cdr3_aa: CASSFAGAQGSYNEQFF
j_call: TRBJ2-2; v_call: TRBV5-1; clone_size: .; cdr3_length: 14; d_call: .; cdr3_nt: TGCGCCAGCAGGCCGACGGGTAACACCGGGGAGCTGTTTTTT; cdr3_aa: CASRPTGNTGELFF
j_call: TRBJ2-7; v_call: TRBV20-1; clone_size: .; cdr3_length: 14; d_call: .; cdr3_nt: TGCAGTGCTAGTGCGCCCCAGGTTAAGTACGAGCAGTACTTC; cdr3_aa: CSASAPQVKYEQYF